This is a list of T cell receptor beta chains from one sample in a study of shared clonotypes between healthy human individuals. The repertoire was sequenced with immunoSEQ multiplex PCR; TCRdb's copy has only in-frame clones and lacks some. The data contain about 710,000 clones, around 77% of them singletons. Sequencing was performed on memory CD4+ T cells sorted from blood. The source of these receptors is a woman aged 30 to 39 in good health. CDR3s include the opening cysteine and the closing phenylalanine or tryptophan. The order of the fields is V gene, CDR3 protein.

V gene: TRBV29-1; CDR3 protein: CSVSGQGNEKLFF
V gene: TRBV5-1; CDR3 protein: CASSPIQAGNTEAFF
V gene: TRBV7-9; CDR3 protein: CASSDTGSGQPQHF
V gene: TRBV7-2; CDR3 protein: CASRRNRGGSYEQYF
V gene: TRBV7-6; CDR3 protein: CASSLSPSGGQETQYF
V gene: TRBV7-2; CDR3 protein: CASSRERAYEQYF
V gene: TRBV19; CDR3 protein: CASSLLFGTQPQHF
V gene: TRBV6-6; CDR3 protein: CASCSARPDSNTEAFF
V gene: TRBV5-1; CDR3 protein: CASMAGTSTDTQYF
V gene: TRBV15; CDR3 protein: CATSSEHGSRGYTF
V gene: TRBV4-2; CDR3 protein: CASSQATDTGYGYTF
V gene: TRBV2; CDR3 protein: CASSRGGSNYGYTF
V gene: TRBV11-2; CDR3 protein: CASSFGSPRDEQYF
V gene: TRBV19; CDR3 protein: CASSIGWGREAFF
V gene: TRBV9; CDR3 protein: CASRERKNTGELFF
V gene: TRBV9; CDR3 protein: CASSPAQGKDTQYF
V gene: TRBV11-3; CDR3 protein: CASSRDTYNEQFF
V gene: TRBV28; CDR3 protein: CASSLSGIKTKLFF
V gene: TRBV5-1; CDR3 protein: CASSKDFETQYF
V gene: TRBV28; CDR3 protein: CASSLSGQGAGANVLTF
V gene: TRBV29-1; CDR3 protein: CSVEGPGFGETQYF
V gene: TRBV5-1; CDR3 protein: CASSSGTGYRGDGYTF
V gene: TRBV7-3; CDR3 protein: CASSFGVSGTGYQPQHF
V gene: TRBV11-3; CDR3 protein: CASSLDGISPNGANVLTF
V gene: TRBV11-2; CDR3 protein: CASSLQASTSSSYEQYF
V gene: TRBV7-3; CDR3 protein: CASSQSGQRLYGYTF
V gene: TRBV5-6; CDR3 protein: CASSRGSVTYEQYF
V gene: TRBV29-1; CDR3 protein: CSVLLRSRAEVAYEQYF
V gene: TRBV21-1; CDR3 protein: CASSRGLDEQFF
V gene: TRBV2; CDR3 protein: CASSGGGNNQPQHF
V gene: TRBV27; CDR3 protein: CASSTGGLSYEQYF
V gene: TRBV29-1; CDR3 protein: CSVGRQGTSGWGDTQYF
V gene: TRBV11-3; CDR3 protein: CASSKQENTEAFF
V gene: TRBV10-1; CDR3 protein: CASSGEGFTEAFF
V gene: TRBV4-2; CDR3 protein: CASSQAFSGGSSYEQYF
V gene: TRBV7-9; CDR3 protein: CASSLGQGLGNQPQHF
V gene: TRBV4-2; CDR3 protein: CASSQAGTTYEQYF
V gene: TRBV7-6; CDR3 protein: CASSPGTAASGRAGADTQYF
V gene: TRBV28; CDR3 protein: CASITGQGLHEQYF
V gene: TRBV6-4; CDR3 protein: CASRWDMNTEAFF